This TCR beta chain comes out of a study of T cells in Graves' hyperthyroidism and ophthalmopathy. Whole-study findings and limits: Blood samples included most of the expanded thyroid clonotypes exceeding 0.001.

Fresh peripheral blood, under 13 ml, yielded the PBMCs. This clonotype was seen a handful of times. Its target is not known. At one end, the junction sequence differs from germline, possibly due to a read error. The CDR3 regions of TCR beta were amplified from RNA transcripts. With the HTBI primer set, the TCR CDR3 went through a first round of RT-PCR. Each CDR3 protein gets one entry after TCRdb re-called the multiplex PCR reads with MiXCR. This sample has about 420,000 distinct CDR3 sequences, with 15% to 19% found just once. Germline V gives CDR1 SGHRS, CDR2 YFSETQ. The CDR3 loop spans 14 amino acids.

This chain connects TRBV5-1 to TRBJ1-6; D call uncertain. The sequencing sample was made of blood. The receptor was isolated from a woman younger than 30 with Graves' hyperthyroidism. The CDR3 nucleotides are TGCGCCAGCAGCTTGTCTGGATATAATTCGCCCCTCCACTTT. This sequence encodes CASSLSGYNSPLHF.